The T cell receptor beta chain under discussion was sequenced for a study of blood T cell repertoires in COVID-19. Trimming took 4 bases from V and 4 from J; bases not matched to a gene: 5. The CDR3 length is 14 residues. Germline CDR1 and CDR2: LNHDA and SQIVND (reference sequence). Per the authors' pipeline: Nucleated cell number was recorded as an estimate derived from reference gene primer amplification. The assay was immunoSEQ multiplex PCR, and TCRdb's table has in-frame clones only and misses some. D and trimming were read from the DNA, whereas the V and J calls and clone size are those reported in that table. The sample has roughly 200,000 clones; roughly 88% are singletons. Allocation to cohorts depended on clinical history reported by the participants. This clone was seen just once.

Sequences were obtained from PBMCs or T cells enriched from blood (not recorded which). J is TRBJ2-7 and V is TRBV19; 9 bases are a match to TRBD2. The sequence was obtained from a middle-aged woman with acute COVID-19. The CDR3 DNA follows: TGTGCCAGTAGTAAGATGACTAGCGGTTACGAGCAGTACTTC. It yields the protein CASSKMTSGYEQYF. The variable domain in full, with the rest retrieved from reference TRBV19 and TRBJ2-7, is DGGITQSPKYLFRKEGQNVTLSCEQNLNHDAMYWYRQDPGQGLRLIYYSQIVNDFQKGDIAEGYSVSREKKESFPLTVTSAQKNPTAFYLCASSKMTSGYEQYFGPGTRLTVT.